A single sample gave rise to the 4 T cell receptor beta chains below, sequenced in a study of blood T cell repertoires in COVID-19. The assay was immunoSEQ multiplex PCR, and TCRdb's table has in-frame clones only and misses some. The sample consists of fewer than 80,000 clones, roughly 85% of them appearing once. Input material: peripheral blood. The receptors were sampled from a man aged 30 to 39 with acute or convalescent COVID-19.

The rearrangement uses TRBV7-8 and TRBJ2-7; a weak D match, TRBD2 (6 bases). Germline-derived CDR1 and CDR2 are SGHVS and FQNEAQ. Between the trimmed V and J ends, which lost 5 bases and 1 base, there was a span of 15 bases. This CDR3 contains 15 residues. As DNA, the CDR3 is TGTGCCAGCAGCCCGCTGGGAGGACGGTCCTACGAGCAGTACTTC. This sequence encodes CASSPLGGRSYEQYF.

The table lists this clone with a count of one. The V and J genes are TRBV5-1 and TRBJ2-7; maybe TRBD2 (5 bases). The V end lost 6 bases, the J end lost 0 bases, and 13 bases lay between the germline ends. In germline, CDR1 is SGHRS, CDR2 YFSETQ. The CDR3 is 14 amino acids. The CDR3 reads CASNEGPSSYEQYF. The CDR3 DNA reads TGCGCCAGCAACGAGGGTCCGAGCTCCTACGAGCAGTACTTC.

This clone was detected only once. The chain has TRBV2 and TRBJ2-3; 7 nucleotides agree with TRBD1. CDR3 length equals 17 residues. Germline CDR1 reads SNHLY; CDR2 reads FYNNEI. J lost 5 bases, V lost 4 bases, and 15 bases had no gene match. The CDR3 nucleotides are TGTGCCAGCAGTGGAGGATTAAGGGACAGTCCCCTAGATACGCAGTATTTT. Protein: CASSGGLRDSPLDTQYF.

The chain joins TRBV11-3 to TRBJ2-1, with D perhaps matching TRBD1 (5 bases). The CDR3 length is 12 residues. Germline loops: CDR1 SGHNT, CDR2 YENEEA. V was trimmed by 8 bases and J by 9 bases, leaving 14 bases between them. The CDR3 DNA is TGTGCCAGCTCCTTCAGGGCTGGTGAGCAGTTCTTC. Translated, it gives CASSFRAGEQFF. The entire variable domain, with the rest obtained from reference TRBV11-3 and TRBJ2-1, is as follows: EAGVVQSPRYKIIEKKQPVAFWCNPISGHNTLYWYLQNLGQGPELLIRYENEEAVDDSQLPKDRFSAERLKGVDSTLKIQPAELGDSAVYLCASSFRAGEQFFGPGTRLTVL.